This T cell receptor (beta chain) was identified in a study of T cells in Graves' hyperthyroidism and ophthalmopathy. Patients aged 18 to 65 with hyperthyroidism were newly diagnosed, with duration under 2 months. Authors of the study amplified TCR beta CDR3 regions from RNA transcripts. The HTBI set primed first-round TCR CDR3 RT-PCR. TCRdb recomputed calls from the multiplex PCR reads with MiXCR, one row per CDR3 protein. This table holds about 770,000 distinct CDR3 sequences, around 20% found once. The CDR3 is 13 residues long. Trimming removed 3 bases from V and 1 base from J, with 6 bases in between. Germline V gene lookup returns CDR1 WSHSY and CDR2 SAAADI. Points from the study as a whole: Within blood appeared most thyroid clonotypes that had expanded above 0.001.

Worth noting for this clonotype: Its antigen is unidentified.

The specimen sequenced was blood. The sequence was collected from a woman aged 50 to 60 with Graves' hyperthyroidism that later progressed to Graves' ophthalmopathy. The chain combines TRBV10-2 with TRBJ1-2; D ambiguous. CDR3 sequence reads: CASSERNNYGYTF. DNA of the CDR3: TGCGCCAGCAGTGAAAGGAATAACTATGGCTACACCTTC.